Each of the 19 T cell receptor beta chains below was sequenced from the same sample in a study of CXCR3-negative and CXCR3-positive naive CD8 T cells. The authors prepared UMI-labeled TRB cDNA libraries by 5' RACE. Reanalyzing the 5' RACE reads, TCRdb keeps one entry per CDR3 protein, without DNA. This sample's table reports 40,000 to 45,000 distinct CDR3 sequences. Sequencing was done on a sample of naive CXCR3- CD8+ T cells from blood. Subset given: CD45RO-CCR7+CD27+CD95- naive CD8+ T cells lacking CXCR3 (TNR3-). These TCRs come from a human donor in good health. Some clones in this sample may be carry-over from other donors' samples.

CDR3 sequence: CSVEGTGPYEQYF. The V and J genes are TRBV29-1 and TRBJ2-7; TCRdb gives TRBD1 as the D gene, but with no DNA this cannot be confirmed. There are 13 residues in the CDR3. CDR1 is SQVTM, CDR2 ANQGSEA, per germline.

The rearrangement links TRBV7-2 to TRBJ2-7. The CDR3 loop spans 14 amino acids. The germline V gene has CDR1 SGHTA and CDR2 FQGNSA. Here the CDR3 reads CASSPSGRPYEQYF.

The chain is built from TRBV28 and TRBJ1-2; with no DNA, the TCRdb D assignment of TRBD1 cannot be verified. This CDR3 has 13 amino acids. CDR1 is MDHEN and CDR2 is SYDVKM in the germline V gene. CDR3 sequence reads: CASSFGQGGGYTF.

This chain uses TRBV6-6 with TRBJ2-7; TCRdb's D call of TRBD1 is untestable without DNA. The CDR3 is 16 residues long. Germline V gives CDR1 MNHNY, CDR2 SVGAGI (reference sequence). The CDR3 sequence: CASSYSWGSTTYEQYF.

The V and J genes are TRBV15 and TRBJ2-1. The CDR3 contains 15 residues. Germline V CDR1 and CDR2: LNHNV, YYDKDF (reference sequence). The CDR3 loop reads CATSRDLASYNEQFF.

The chain carries TRBV27 and TRBJ2-2; TCRdb's D call, TRBD1, is unchecked because there is no DNA. CDR3 length: 17 residues. CDR1 MNHEY and CDR2 SMNVEV come from the germline V gene (reference sequence). CDR3 sequence reads: CASSDRVRQANTGELFF.

V gene TRBV7-9 combines with J gene TRBJ2-5. The length of the CDR3 is 14 residues. Germline CDR1 is SEHNR and CDR2 is FQNEAQ (reference sequence). The CDR3 spells CASSGSAGQETQYF.

CDR3 in amino acids: CASSLLGVGEQYF. The rearrangement uses TRBV7-9 and TRBJ2-7; absent DNA, TCRdb's TRBD1 call cannot be checked. This CDR3 has 13 amino acids. Germline CDR1 reads SEHNR; CDR2 reads FQNEAQ (reference sequence). Complete variable domain (other parts from reference TRBV7-9 and TRBJ2-7): DTGVSQNPRHKITKRGQNVTFRCDPISEHNRLYWYRQTLGQGPEFLTYFQNEAQLEKSRLLSDRFSAERPKGSFSTLEIQRTEQGDSAMYLCASSLLGVGEQYFGPGTRLTVT.

The gene calls are TRBV12-3 or TRBV12-4 and TRBJ1-5; TCRdb names TRBD1, which stays unverified in the absence of DNA. The CDR3 is 15 residues long. CDR3 amino acids: CASRPPGGENQPQHF.

The CDR3 sequence: CASGGASEDIQYF. The chain has TRBV7-2 and TRBJ2-4; TCRdb's D call of TRBD1 is untestable without DNA. The CDR3 is 13 amino acids. Germline V gene sequence: CDR1 SGHTA, CDR2 FQGNSA.

The genes are TRBV10-3 and TRBJ2-7; TCRdb's D call of TRBD1 is untestable without DNA. CDR1 is ENHRY and CDR2 is SYGVKD in the germline V gene. The CDR3 runs to 14 residues. The CDR3: CAIRGPVGFHEQYF.

V is TRBV9 and J is TRBJ1-1; lacking DNA, the TRBD1 call made by TCRdb goes unchecked. The CDR3 loop spans 17 amino acids. In germline, CDR1 is SGDLS, CDR2 YYNGEE. The CDR3 spells CASSVGPGTGMNTEAFF.

The chain uses TRBV5-4 and TRBJ2-3; TCRdb lists TRBD1, though no DNA is available to test this call. Germline assignment: CDR1 SGHNT and CDR2 YYREEE (reference sequence). CDR3 size: 15 residues. The CDR3 loop reads CASSLRTGGTDTQYF.

CDR3 residues: CASSVASLGYEQYF. V gene TRBV9 combines with J gene TRBJ2-7; the D gene TCRdb calls, TRBD1, cannot be checked with no DNA. The CDR3 loop spans 14 amino acids. Per the germline V gene, CDR1 is SGDLS and CDR2 is YYNGEE.

The chain combines TRBV14 with TRBJ2-7; TCRdb returns TRBD2, unconfirmable since there is no DNA. Germline loops: CDR1 SGHDN, CDR2 FVKESK. This CDR3 region has 15 residues. The CDR3 is CASSLLARGAYEQYF.

The chain combines TRBV6-2 or TRBV6-3 with TRBJ2-1; TCRdb names TRBD2, which stays unverified in the absence of DNA. The V gene's germline CDR1 is MNHEY and CDR2 SVGEGT. This CDR3 spans 19 amino acids. The CDR3 sequence: CASTDLGLAGSSSYNEQFF.

The rearrangement uses TRBV6-6 and TRBJ2-5. This CDR3 has 14 amino acids. Per the germline V gene, CDR1 is MNHNY and CDR2 is SVGAGI (reference sequence). CDR3 in amino acids: CASSPVGGWETQYF.

CDR3 sequence reads: CSVVANTEAFF. V gene TRBV29-1 combines with J gene TRBJ1-1. This CDR3 has 11 residues. Germline V gene sequence: CDR1 SQVTM, CDR2 ANQGSEA.

The J gene is TRBJ2-5, the V gene TRBV7-8; TCRdb proposes TRBD2, but this gene call is untestable without DNA. From germline, CDR1 is SGHVS and CDR2 FQNEAQ. The CDR3 is 18 amino acids. This chain's CDR3 is CASIPGGLAGLYQETQYF.